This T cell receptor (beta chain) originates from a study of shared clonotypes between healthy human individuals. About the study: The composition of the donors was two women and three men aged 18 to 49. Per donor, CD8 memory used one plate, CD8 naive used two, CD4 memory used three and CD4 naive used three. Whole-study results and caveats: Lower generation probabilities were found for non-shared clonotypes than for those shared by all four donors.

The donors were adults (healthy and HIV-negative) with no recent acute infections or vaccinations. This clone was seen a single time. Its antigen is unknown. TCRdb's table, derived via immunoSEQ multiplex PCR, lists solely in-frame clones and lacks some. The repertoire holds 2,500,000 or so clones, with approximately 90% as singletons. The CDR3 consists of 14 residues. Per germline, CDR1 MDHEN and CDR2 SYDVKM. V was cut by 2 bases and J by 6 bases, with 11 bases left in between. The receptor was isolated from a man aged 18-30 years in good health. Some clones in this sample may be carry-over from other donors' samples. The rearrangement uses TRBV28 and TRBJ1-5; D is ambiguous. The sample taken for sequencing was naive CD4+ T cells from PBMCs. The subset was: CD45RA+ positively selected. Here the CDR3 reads CASSLAVSGQPQHF. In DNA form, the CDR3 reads TGTGCCAGCAGTTTAGCCGTGTCCGGTCAGCCCCAGCATTTT.